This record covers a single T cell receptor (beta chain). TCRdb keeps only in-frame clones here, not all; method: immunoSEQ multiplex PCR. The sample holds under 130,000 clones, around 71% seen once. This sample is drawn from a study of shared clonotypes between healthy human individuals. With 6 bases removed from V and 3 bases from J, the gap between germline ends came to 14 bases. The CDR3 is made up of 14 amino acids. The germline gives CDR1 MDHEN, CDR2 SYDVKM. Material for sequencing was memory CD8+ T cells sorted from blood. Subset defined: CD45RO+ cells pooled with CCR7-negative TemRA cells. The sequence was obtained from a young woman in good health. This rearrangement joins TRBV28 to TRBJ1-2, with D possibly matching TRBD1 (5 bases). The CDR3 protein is CASRWSRADYGYTF. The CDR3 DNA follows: TGTGCCAGCAGGTGGAGCAGGGCGGACTATGGCTACACCTTC.